The present T cell receptor beta chain was sequenced within a study of identical twins. This clonotype was seen many times. Its target is unknown. TCRdb independently ran MiXCR on the 5' RACE reads; one entry per CDR3 protein. The sample includes 1.5 million or so distinct CDR3 sequences, more than 30% of them seen just once. The CDR3 is made up of 13 amino acids. The germline gives CDR1 ENHRY, CDR2 SYGVKD. The V end lost 6 bases, the J end lost 4 bases, and 13 bases lay between the germline ends. Study-wide results and limits: The more abundant beta clonotypes in cord blood had fewer insertions, and memory repertoires did not show this. An excess of low generation probability was shown by twin-shared out-of-frame alpha sequences. Analyses of zero insertions could be partly confounded by invariant MAIT and iNKT cells. Less excess twin sharing appeared in beta out-of-frame sequences.

V and J are TRBV10-3 and TRBJ2-7, with D possibly TRBD1 on 6 matching bases. The specimen sequenced was cord blood. The clonotype was recovered from a newborn girl in good health. Here the CDR3 DNA reads TGTGCCATCAGCCCAGGGGACCCTTACGAGCAGTACTTC. This translates into CAISPGDPYEQYF.